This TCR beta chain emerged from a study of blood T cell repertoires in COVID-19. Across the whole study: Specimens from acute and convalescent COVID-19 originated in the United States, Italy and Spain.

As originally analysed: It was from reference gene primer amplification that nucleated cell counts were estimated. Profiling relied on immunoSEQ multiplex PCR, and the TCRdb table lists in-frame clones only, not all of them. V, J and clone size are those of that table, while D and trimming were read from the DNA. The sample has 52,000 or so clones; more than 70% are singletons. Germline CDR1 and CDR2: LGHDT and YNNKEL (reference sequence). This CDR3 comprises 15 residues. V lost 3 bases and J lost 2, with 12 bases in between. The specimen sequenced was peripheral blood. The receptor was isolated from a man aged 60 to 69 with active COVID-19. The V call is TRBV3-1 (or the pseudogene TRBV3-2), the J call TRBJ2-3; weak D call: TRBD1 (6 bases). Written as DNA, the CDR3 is TGTGCCAGCAGCCACCACAGGGTCAACACAGATACGCAGTATTTT. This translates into CASSHHRVNTDTQYF.